This T cell receptor (beta chain) was sequenced for a study of early T cells in non-severe SARS-CoV-2 infection. As for the study in general: Unpaired chains resulted from sequencing bulk RNA of unsorted whole blood. General study results and limits: Matching against VDJdb likely underestimated virus-specific expansions, favoring anti-spike CD8.

There are many counts of this clonotype. The antigen is not known. The protocol attached unique molecular identifiers to individual cDNA molecules. TCRdb re-called the 5' RACE reads through MiXCR, storing one row per CDR3 protein. The data hold around 35,000 distinct CDR3 sequences, with approximately 5% observed a single time. Germline CDR1 reads LGHNT; CDR2 reads FRNRAP. Trimming took 7 bases from V and 10 from J, leaving 19 bases between them. The CDR3 consists of 13 residues. The chain combines TRBV12-5 with TRBJ1-1, with D maybe TRBD1 (6 bases). This clonotype was obtained from an adult who was a healthcare worker with PCR-confirmed SARS-CoV-2 infection or an uninfected control (not recorded which). Source material: whole blood. In nucleotides, the CDR3 is TGTGCTAGTGCCGTGTCTGGGGTGGGGGCAGCTTTCTTT. Translated, it gives CASAVSGVGAAFF.